The 18 T cell receptor beta chains below come from one sample, sequenced in a study of blood T cell repertoires in COVID-19. The repertoire was sequenced with immunoSEQ multiplex PCR; TCRdb's copy has only in-frame clones and lacks some. The sample includes some 89,000 clones, around 85% of them seen just once. What was sequenced was peripheral blood. The receptors shown here come from a man in his sixties or seventies with acute or convalescent COVID-19.

V is TRBV5-1 and J is TRBJ2-1, with 8 bases fitting TRBD2. CDR1 and CDR2 (germline): SGHRS, YFSETQ. The CDR3 length is 17 residues. V dropped 5 bases and J dropped 0; count of bases not matched to a gene: 10. CDR3 nucleotide sequence: TGCGCCAGCAGAAGTAGCGGGGCCCCCACCTCCTACAATGAGCAGTTCTTC. It specifies CASRSSGAPTSYNEQFF.

This chain links TRBV21-1 with TRBJ2-7; the table's D call, TRBD1, has no DNA check behind it. TRBV21-1 is classified as a pseudogene. The CDR3 runs to 15 residues. CDR3 sequence reads: CASSRKTGKLGEQYF. The CDR3 DNA sequence: TGTGCCAGCAGCAGGAAGACAGGGAAATTGGGCGAGCAGTACTTC.

The chain links TRBV7-3 to TRBJ2-3; 11 bases align to TRBD1. Germline CDR1 is SGHTA and CDR2 is FQGTGA. Unmatched junction bases numbered 2, after V lost 3 bases and J lost 3 bases. CDR3 size: 15 residues. CDR3 in DNA: TGTGCCAGCAGCTTGGACAGGGGGCGTACAGATACGCAGTATTTT. Protein: CASSLDRGRTDTQYF.

The genes are TRBV7-9 and TRBJ2-5; 7 nucleotides agree with TRBD2. Germline loops: CDR1 SEHNR, CDR2 FQNEAQ (reference sequence). The CDR3 runs to 13 residues. Losses at the gene ends were 5 bases for V and 3 bases for J; bases not matched to a gene: 3. CDR3 DNA sequence: TGTGCCAGCAGCATTGGGACTAAAGAGACCCAGTACTTC. Translated: CASSIGTKETQYF.

This chain connects TRBV6-5 to TRBJ2-2; a possible D gene is TRBD2 (6 bases). V lost 5 bases and J lost 0, with 7 bases in between. Germline lookup yields CDR1 MNHEY and CDR2 SVGAGI. This CDR3 is built from 14 residues. The CDR3 region is CASSTGANTGELFF. The CDR3 bases are TGTGCCAGCAGTACGGGAGCGAACACCGGGGAGCTGTTTTTT.

The DNA for the CDR3 is TGTGCCAGCAGCAAAAGATGTGTAACAGGGAGGGACAGCAATCAGCCCCAGCATTTT. It codes for CASSKRCVTGRDSNQPQHF. The V gene is TRBV21-1, the J gene TRBJ1-5. TRBV21-1 is labeled a pseudogene. The CDR3 loop spans 19 amino acids.

V usage is TRBV6-5 and J usage is TRBJ2-2; possibly TRBD2 for D (5 bases). This CDR3 has 15 residues. V lost 3 bases, J lost 0 bases, and 8 bases lay in between. The V gene's germline CDR1 is MNHEY and CDR2 SVGAGI. The CDR3 DNA reads as TGTGCCAGCAGTTATCGGGATGCGAACACCGGGGAGCTGTTTTTT. It encodes CASSYRDANTGELFF.

The V call is TRBV18, the J call TRBJ2-3; TRBD2 agrees at 8 bases. V lost 4 bases and J lost 0; bases outside the gene matches: 6. Germline CDR1 KGHSH, CDR2 LQKENI. This CDR3 contains 16 residues. CDR3 bases: TGTGCCAGCTCACTTCCGGGAGGGGGTAGCACAGATACGCAGTATTTT. It codes for CASSLPGGGSTDTQYF. The variable domain in full, with the rest retrieved from reference TRBV18 and TRBJ2-3, is NAGVMQNPRHLVRRRGQEARLRCSPMKGHSHVYWYRQLPEEGLKFMVYLQKENIIDESGMPKERFSAEFPKEGPSILRIQQVVRGDSAAYFCASSLPGGGSTDTQYFGPGTRLTVL.

This clone has a count of ten or more. The rearrangement uses TRBV19 and TRBJ1-2, with a tentative D call TRBD1 (5 bases). The V end was cut by 7 bases, the J end by 5 bases, with 20 bases between. CDR1 LNHDA and CDR2 SQIVND come from the germline V gene (reference sequence). There are 15 residues in the CDR3. The CDR3 DNA is TGTGCCAGTAAAGACTCAGCGGGGCGTTTATATGGCTACACCTTC. It specifies CASKDSAGRLYGYTF.

The V gene is TRBV6-5, the J gene TRBJ2-5; maybe TRBD2 (6 bases). This CDR3 is built from 13 residues. V was cut by 7 bases and J by 4 bases, with 13 bases left in between. Per germline, CDR1 MNHEY and CDR2 SVGAGI. The CDR3 sequence: CASTATRLETQYF. CDR3 DNA sequence: TGTGCCAGCACCGCGACTAGATTAGAGACCCAGTACTTC.

The chain joins TRBV28 to TRBJ1-5; D remains unclear. This CDR3 is 15 amino acids long. V was cut by 0 bases and J by 0 bases, with 6 bases left in between. The V gene's germline CDR1 is MDHEN and CDR2 SYDVKM. In DNA form, the CDR3 reads TGTGCCAGCAGTTTATGGGGGAGTAGCAATCAGCCCCAGCATTTT. Protein sequence: CASSLWGSSNQPQHF.

The chain carries TRBV27 and TRBJ1-6; 7 nucleotides match TRBD1. V gave up 5 bases and J gave up 9 bases; unmatched junction bases: 7. This CDR3 has 14 amino acids. Germline CDR1 and CDR2: MNHEY and SMNVEV (reference sequence). The CDR3 sequence is CASSTDRSVSPLHF. CDR3 sequence (DNA): TGTGCCAGCAGTACGGACAGGTCTGTTTCACCCCTCCACTTT.

The table lists this clone with a few counts. This sequence joins TRBV27 and TRBJ2-2; no clear D gene. There are 13 residues in the CDR3. The germline V and J ends were trimmed by 6 bases and 5 bases, with 10 bases remaining between them. The germline V gene has CDR1 MNHEY and CDR2 SMNVEV (reference sequence). CDR3 sequence reads: CASSPRWTGELFF. In DNA form, the CDR3 reads TGTGCCAGCAGCCCACGGTGGACCGGGGAGCTGTTTTTT.

The chain joins TRBV6-1 to TRBJ1-6; D gene uncertain. The CDR3 totals 15 residues. Germline CDR1 and CDR2: MNHNS and SASEGT. With 1 base removed from V and 7 bases from J, the gap between germline ends came to 11 bases. The CDR3 nucleotides are TGTGCCAGCAGTGAAGTCGAGGAATACAATTCACCCCTCCACTTT. Its translation is CASSEVEEYNSPLHF.

The rearrangement uses TRBV6-5 and TRBJ1-6, with D possibly TRBD1 on 6 matching bases. Germline CDR1 is MNHEY and CDR2 is SVGAGI. CDR3 size: 15 residues. V shed 4 bases and J shed 8 bases, with 15 bases lying between them. In nucleotides, the CDR3 is TGTGCCAGCAGTTTAGTTGGGCCAGGGGATTCACCCCTCCACTTT. Translating it yields CASSLVGPGDSPLHF.

The CDR3 reads CASSLSGGPQETQYF. The CDR3 nucleotides are TGTGCCAGCAGCCTCTCGGGGGGGCCTCAAGAGACCCAGTACTTC. The V call is TRBV9, the J call TRBJ2-5; TRBD2 matches 8 bases. The J segment lost 2 bases and the V segment lost 4 bases, leaving 7 bases of the junction unmatched. CDR3 length equals 15 residues. CDR1 and CDR2 (germline): SGDLS, YYNGEE. Variable domain in full (rest from reference TRBV9 and TRBJ2-5): DSGVTQTPKHLITATGQRVTLRCSPRSGDLSVYWYQQSLDQGLQFLIQYYNGEERAKGNILERFSAQQFPDLHSELNLSSLELGDSALYFCASSLSGGPQETQYFGPGTRLLVL.

The CDR3 spells CASSYPTGTGTWPQHF. The CDR3 nucleotides read TGTGCCAGCAGTTACCCCACCGGGACAGGGACCTGGCCCCAGCATTTT. V is TRBV6-5 and J is TRBJ1-5; the match to TRBD1 covers 9 bases. CDR1 is MNHEY and CDR2 is SVGAGI in the germline V gene. Losses at the gene ends were 2 bases for V and 9 bases for J; bases not matched to a gene: 11. The CDR3 length is 16 residues.

This chain connects TRBV5-4 to TRBJ1-2; TRBD1 aligns across 8 bases. The CDR3 extends over 16 amino acids. Germline lookup yields CDR1 SGHNT and CDR2 YYREEE (reference sequence). The V gene end was trimmed by 0 bases and the J gene end by 2 bases; junction bases not matched to a gene: 6. CDR3 in amino acids: CASSLARQGWNYGYTF. CDR3 DNA: TGTGCCAGCAGCTTGGCCCGACAGGGGTGGAACTATGGCTACACCTTC.